Listed here is a single TCR beta chain. Antigen specificity is unknown. Some clones are missing from TCRdb's copy, which holds only in-frame ones; the method was immunoSEQ multiplex PCR. The sample contains 30,000 to 40,000 clones, roughly 95% of which appear only once. These data belong to a study of circulating and synovial CD4+ cells in juvenile arthritis. Findings and limits, study-wide: Diversity here was lower than in bulk blood CD4 cells. Bulk blood CD4 samples held at least an order of magnitude more or fewer genomes than CPL.

CDR3 length: 12 residues. CDR1 is SGHRS, CDR2 YFSETQ, per germline. V lost 4 bases to trimming and J lost 5 bases, with 8 bases between them. The J gene is TRBJ2-3, the V gene TRBV5-1, with D maybe TRBD2 (5 bases). This sequence was found in a human donor with juvenile idiopathic arthritis. Material: CD4+ T cells from blood. CDR3 in amino acids: CASSQGGDTQYF. CDR3 in DNA: TGCGCCAGCAGCCAAGGAGGAGATACGCAGTATTTT.